Below, 9 T cell receptor beta chains from the same sample are listed, as sequenced in a study of shared clonotypes between healthy human individuals. Only in-frame clones appear in the TCRdb table, and some are missing; sequencing was by immunoSEQ multiplex PCR. The sample yields about 1.1 million clones, 60% to 80% seen once. Input material: memory CD4+ T cells from PBMCs. Specified subset: CD45RA-negative fraction. Receptors originate from a man aged 18 to 29 in good health. Some clones in this sample may be carry-over from other donors' samples.

The chain joins TRBV19 to TRBJ2-3, with 10 bases fitting TRBD1. The CDR3 is 15 residues long. Per germline, CDR1 LNHDA and CDR2 SQIVND (reference sequence). The ends lost 8 bases at V and 0 bases at J; junction bases unmatched: 5. The chain's CDR3 is CASHPGQGSTDTQYF. CDR3 bases: TGTGCCAGTCACCCGGGACAGGGGAGCACAGATACGCAGTATTTT.

The V gene is TRBV4-3, the J gene TRBJ1-5; D possibly corresponds to TRBD1 (5 bases). Germline V CDR1 and CDR2: LGHNA, YSLEER. With 4 bases removed from V and 5 bases from J, the gap between germline ends came to 9 bases. There are 13 residues in the CDR3. The CDR3 reads CASSLIGDQPQHF. DNA of the CDR3: TGCGCCAGCAGCCTGATAGGGGATCAGCCCCAGCATTTT.

A note on this clone: This may come from a read error, since a much larger clone is one base off. Different DNA sequences within this sample yield the same CDR3. The chain joins TRBV29-1 to TRBJ1-1; D is unclear. The V end lost 4 bases, the J end lost 1 base, and 1 base lay between the germline ends. Looked up from germline, CDR1 is SQVTM and CDR2 is ANQGSEA. The CDR3 sequence is 10 residues long. The CDR3 DNA is TGCAGCGTTGGGAACACTGAAGCTTTCTTT. Amino acids: CSVGNTEAFF.

In its sample, this clone was seen once. The genes are TRBV28 and TRBJ2-4, with 9 bases aligning to TRBD1. Germline V gene sequence: CDR1 MDHEN, CDR2 SYDVKM. V shed 3 bases, J shed 8 bases, and the junction held 14 bases outside the gene matches. CDR3 length equals 17 residues. CDR3 sequence: CASSLDRRGQGFHIQYF. CDR3 sequence (DNA): TGTGCCAGCAGTTTGGACCGACGGGGACAGGGCTTCCACATTCAGTACTTC.

To note about this clone: A much larger clone is a single base away; this may be a read error. Additional DNA sequences in this sample encode the identical CDR3. The V call is TRBV7-2, the J call TRBJ1-5; D is ambiguous. The V and J ends lost 1 base and 3 bases respectively, with 1 base between them. The CDR3 sequence is 12 residues long. Germline V gene data show CDR1 as SGHTA and CDR2 as FQGNSA. This chain's CDR3 is CASSLDNQPQHF. The CDR3 DNA reads as TGTGCCAGCAGCTTAGACAATCAGCCCCAGCATTTT.

V is TRBV2 and J is TRBJ2-4, with D tentatively TRBD2 (6 bases). The CDR3 totals 16 residues. The V gene's germline CDR1 is SNHLY and CDR2 FYNNEI. Trimming pared 7 bases from V and 9 bases from J, leaving 25 bases between. This CDR3 reads CASNGGTAPHRGIQYF. CDR3 coding DNA: TGTGCCAGCAACGGCGGGACCGCTCCCCACCGGGGCATTCAGTACTTC.

The chain has TRBV30 and TRBJ1-2; D ambiguous. CDR3 length: 11 residues. Germline values: CDR1 GTSNPN, CDR2 SVGIG (reference sequence). Trimming removed 0 bases at V and 11 bases at J, with 10 bases between. CDR3 DNA: TGTGCCTGGAGTGTTAGTAGGTCTTACACCTTC. Protein: CAWSVSRSYTF.

The chain uses TRBV19 and TRBJ2-7, with TRBD1 matching 7 bases. Germline values: CDR1 LNHDA, CDR2 SQIVND (reference sequence). V lost 7 bases to trimming and J lost 2 bases; unmatched junction nucleotides: 11. The CDR3 runs 15 residues. The CDR3 here is CASTQPGQVPYEQYF. The CDR3 nucleotides read TGTGCCAGTACCCAACCCGGACAGGTCCCCTACGAGCAGTACTTC.

The chain uses TRBV28 and TRBJ2-5; TRBD1 matches 10 bases. This CDR3 spans 16 amino acids. Germline CDR1 and CDR2: MDHEN and SYDVKM. Unmatched junction bases numbered 8, after V lost 4 bases and J lost 3 bases. The CDR3 region is CASSSHPGTGEETQYF. CDR3 bases: TGTGCCAGCAGTTCCCATCCCGGGACAGGGGAAGAGACCCAGTACTTC.